Listed below are T cell receptor beta chains from one sample, sequenced in a study of somatic mutations in cytotoxic T cells in rheumatoid arthritis. The assay was immunoSEQ multiplex PCR, and TCRdb's table has in-frame clones only and misses some. Seen here are some 15,000 clones, around 77% observed once, and the top ten hold about an eighth. The sample comprised CD8+ T cells sorted from blood. The origin of the receptors is an adult with rheumatoid arthritis. Both conserved end residues are part of each CDR3. The order of the fields is J gene, clone size, V gene, D gene, CDR3 protein, CDR3 DNA. D genes are given only for firm matches. A row's size may be missing; if present it is once, few, many or a size class.

j_gene: TRBJ2-2; abundance: -; v_gene: TRBV11-3; d_gene: TRBD1; CDR3aa: CASRGMGQGKTGELFF; CDR3nt: TGTGCCAGCAGGGGAATGGGACAGGGGAAGACCGGGGAGCTGTTTTTT
j_gene: TRBJ1-5; abundance: -; v_gene: TRBV28; d_gene: -; CDR3aa: CASSFLRSLNQPQHF; CDR3nt: TGTGCCAGCAGTTTTTTACGAAGCCTAAATCAGCCCCAGCATTTT
j_gene: TRBJ2-1; abundance: -; v_gene: TRBV27; d_gene: -; CDR3aa: CASSFDSAMTNNEQFF; CDR3nt: TGTGCCAGCAGTTTCGATTCAGCCATGACAAACAATGAGCAGTTCTTC
j_gene: TRBJ1-1; abundance: -; v_gene: TRBV6-5; d_gene: -; CDR3aa: CASSLGAGWRAEAFF; CDR3nt: TGTGCCAGCAGCCTTGGCGCGGGCTGGAGGGCTGAAGCTTTCTTT
j_gene: TRBJ1-2; abundance: -; v_gene: TRBV30; d_gene: -; CDR3aa: CAWSVLGGYTF; CDR3nt: TGTGCCTGGAGTGTACTTGGCGGCTACACCTTC
j_gene: TRBJ2-5; abundance: -; v_gene: TRBV4-1; d_gene: -; CDR3aa: CASSQDKGLGETQYF; CDR3nt: TGCGCCAGCAGCCAAGATAAGGGGTTGGGGGAGACCCAGTACTTC
j_gene: TRBJ2-1; abundance: -; v_gene: TRBV9; d_gene: TRBD1; CDR3aa: CASSIGGQGYNEQFF; CDR3nt: TGTGCCAGCAGCATTGGGGGACAGGGGTACAATGAGCAGTTCTTC
j_gene: TRBJ1-1; abundance: -; v_gene: TRBV7-8; d_gene: TRBD1; CDR3aa: CASTPHRGMNTEAFF; CDR3nt: TGTGCCAGCACCCCGCACAGGGGGATGAACACTGAAGCTTTCTTT
j_gene: TRBJ2-7; abundance: -; v_gene: TRBV13; d_gene: -; CDR3aa: CASSLAGGGGTSYEQYF; CDR3nt: TGTGCCAGCAGCTTAGCTGGTGGAGGGGGCACCTCCTACGAGCAGTACTTC
j_gene: TRBJ2-7; abundance: few; v_gene: TRBV6-4; d_gene: -; CDR3aa: CASSGAETGGYEQYF; CDR3nt: TGTGCCAGCAGTGGGGCGGAGACAGGAGGCTACGAGCAGTACTTC
j_gene: TRBJ1-4; abundance: -; v_gene: TRBV27; d_gene: -; CDR3aa: CASRTHRDEKLFF; CDR3nt: TGTGCCAGCAGAACTCACAGGGATGAAAAACTGTTTTTT
j_gene: TRBJ1-1; abundance: once; v_gene: TRBV28; d_gene: -; CDR3aa: CASSFRLTDEAFF; CDR3nt: TGTGCCAGCAGTTTCCGCCTGACAGATGAAGCTTTCTTT
j_gene: TRBJ1-5; abundance: -; v_gene: TRBV6-1; d_gene: -; CDR3aa: CASSDPGFQPQHF; CDR3nt: TGTGCCAGCAGTGATCCGGGGTTTCAGCCCCAGCATTTT
j_gene: TRBJ2-5; abundance: -; v_gene: TRBV5-1; d_gene: TRBD2; CDR3aa: CASSLEASGQEAQYF; CDR3nt: TGCGCCAGCAGCTTGGAGGCTAGCGGGCAAGAGGCCCAGTACTTC
j_gene: TRBJ2-2; abundance: -; v_gene: TRBV27; d_gene: -; CDR3aa: CASSVSRDTGELFF; CDR3nt: TGTGCCAGCAGTGTTAGCAGAGACACCGGGGAGCTGTTTTTT
j_gene: TRBJ1-6; abundance: -; v_gene: TRBV15; d_gene: -; CDR3aa: CAAGSLNSPLHF; CDR3nt: TGTGCCGCGGGCAGCCTTAATTCACCCCTCCACTTT
j_gene: TRBJ2-7; abundance: -; v_gene: TRBV10-2; d_gene: TRBD2; CDR3aa: CASSELGTSAYEQYF; CDR3nt: TGCGCCAGCAGTGAGCTTGGGACTAGCGCTTACGAGCAGTACTTC
j_gene: TRBJ1-5; abundance: -; v_gene: TRBV23-1; d_gene: -; CDR3aa: CASSQSGWLVPRPQHF; CDR3nt: TGCGCCAGCAGTCAATCGGGGTGGTTGGTACCTCGGCCCCAGCATTTT
j_gene: TRBJ2-7; abundance: few; v_gene: TRBV6-1; d_gene: -; CDR3aa: CASSQTPYYEQYF; CDR3nt: TGTGCCAGCAGTCAGACACCTTACTACGAGCAGTACTTC
j_gene: TRBJ2-1; abundance: few; v_gene: TRBV11-2; d_gene: -; CDR3aa: CASSLVPGGAYNEQFF; CDR3nt: TGTGCCAGCAGCTTAGTTCCAGGGGGGGCCTACAATGAGCAGTTCTTC
j_gene: TRBJ1-5; abundance: few; v_gene: TRBV28; d_gene: -; CDR3aa: CASRPRTASNQPQHF; CDR3nt: TGTGCCAGCAGACCTCGGACAGCTAGCAATCAGCCCCAGCATTTT
j_gene: TRBJ1-2; abundance: -; v_gene: TRBV4-1; d_gene: -; CDR3aa: CASRQDGAWGYTF; CDR3nt: TGCGCCAGCAGGCAAGATGGGGCGTGGGGCTACACCTTC
j_gene: TRBJ1-1; abundance: -; v_gene: TRBV28; d_gene: -; CDR3aa: CASSWLGRRSTEAFF; CDR3nt: TGTGCCAGCAGTTGGCTTGGGCGTCGGAGCACTGAAGCTTTCTTT
j_gene: TRBJ1-4; abundance: -; v_gene: TRBV6-4; d_gene: -; CDR3aa: CASSAGATNEKLFF; CDR3nt: TGTGCCAGCAGTGCAGGGGCAACTAATGAAAAACTGTTTTTT
j_gene: TRBJ2-1; abundance: -; v_gene: TRBV2; d_gene: -; CDR3aa: CASIQRSYNEQFF; CDR3nt: TGTGCCAGCATCCAAAGGAGCTACAATGAGCAGTTCTTC
j_gene: TRBJ2-2; abundance: -; v_gene: TRBV2; d_gene: -; CDR3aa: CASRAGPTTGELFF; CDR3nt: TGTGCCAGCAGGGCGGGACCGACCACCGGGGAGCTGTTTTTT
j_gene: TRBJ1-5; abundance: -; v_gene: TRBV6-1; d_gene: -; CDR3aa: CASSGQRDLSPQHF; CDR3nt: TGTGCCAGCAGTGGTCAGCGCGATCTTTCGCCCCAGCATTTT
j_gene: TRBJ1-4; abundance: -; v_gene: TRBV30; d_gene: -; CDR3aa: CAWTDRTEKLFF; CDR3nt: TGTGCCTGGACGGACCGTACTGAAAAACTGTTTTTT
j_gene: TRBJ1-2; abundance: -; v_gene: TRBV5-1; d_gene: TRBD1; CDR3aa: CASSLGGTASTF; CDR3nt: TGCGCCAGCAGCTTGGGGGGGACAGCAAGCACCTTC
j_gene: TRBJ1-6; abundance: -; v_gene: TRBV11-2; d_gene: -; CDR3aa: CASSVQDRNSPLHF; CDR3nt: TGTGCCAGCAGCGTACAGGATAGAAATTCACCCCTCCACTTT
j_gene: TRBJ1-1; abundance: -; v_gene: TRBV27; d_gene: TRBD1; CDR3aa: CASSPGTGGLNTEAFF; CDR3nt: TGTGCCAGCAGCCCCGGGACAGGGGGGCTGAACACTGAAGCTTTCTTT
j_gene: TRBJ2-1; abundance: -; v_gene: TRBV9; d_gene: -; CDR3aa: CASSVEQGSYNEQFF; CDR3nt: TGTGCCAGCAGCGTAGAACAGGGCTCCTACAATGAGCAGTTCTTC
j_gene: TRBJ2-1; abundance: -; v_gene: TRBV4-1; d_gene: TRBD2; CDR3aa: CASSNSGGPYNEQFF; CDR3nt: TGCGCCAGCAGCAACAGCGGGGGGCCATACAATGAGCAGTTCTTC
j_gene: TRBJ1-2; abundance: -; v_gene: TRBV7-9; d_gene: -; CDR3aa: CASSLGGPDPNYGYTF; CDR3nt: TGTGCCAGCAGCTTAGGGGGGCCGGATCCTAACTATGGCTACACCTTC
j_gene: TRBJ2-2; abundance: -; v_gene: TRBV7-9; d_gene: -; CDR3aa: CASSLVQGHTGELFF; CDR3nt: TGTGCCAGCAGCTTAGTGCAGGGGCACACCGGGGAGCTGTTTTTT
j_gene: TRBJ1-6; abundance: -; v_gene: TRBV6-4; d_gene: -; CDR3aa: CASSDSSKGHSPLHF; CDR3nt: TGTGCCAGCAGTGACTCCTCTAAGGGCCATTCACCCCTCCACTTT
j_gene: TRBJ2-1; abundance: -; v_gene: TRBV4-2; d_gene: -; CDR3aa: CASSQVVADEQFF; CDR3nt: TGTGCCAGCAGCCAAGTCGTGGCGGATGAGCAGTTCTTC
j_gene: TRBJ2-1; abundance: -; v_gene: TRBV6-4; d_gene: -; CDR3aa: CASSEGTTNEQFF; CDR3nt: TGTGCCAGCAGTGAGGGAACAACCAATGAGCAGTTCTTC
j_gene: TRBJ2-1; abundance: -; v_gene: TRBV15; d_gene: TRBD1; CDR3aa: CATSHLDRGSDEQFF; CDR3nt: TGTGCCACCAGCCACTTGGACAGGGGGAGCGATGAGCAGTTCTTC
j_gene: TRBJ2-7; abundance: -; v_gene: TRBV11-2; d_gene: TRBD1; CDR3aa: CASSLVGDSSYEQYF; CDR3nt: TGTGCCAGCAGCTTAGTAGGGGACAGCTCCTACGAGCAGTACTTC